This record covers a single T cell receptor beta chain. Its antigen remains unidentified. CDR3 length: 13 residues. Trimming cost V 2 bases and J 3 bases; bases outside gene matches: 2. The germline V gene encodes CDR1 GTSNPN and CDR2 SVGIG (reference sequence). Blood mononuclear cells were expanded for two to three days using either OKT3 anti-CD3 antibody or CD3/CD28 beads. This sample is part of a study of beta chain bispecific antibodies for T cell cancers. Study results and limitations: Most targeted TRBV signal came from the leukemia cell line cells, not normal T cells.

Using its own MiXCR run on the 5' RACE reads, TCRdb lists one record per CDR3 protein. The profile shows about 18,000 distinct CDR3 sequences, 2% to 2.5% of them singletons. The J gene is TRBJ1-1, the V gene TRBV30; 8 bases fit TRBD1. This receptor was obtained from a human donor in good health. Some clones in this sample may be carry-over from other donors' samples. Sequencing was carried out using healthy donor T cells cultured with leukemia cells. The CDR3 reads CAWSKDRDTEAFF. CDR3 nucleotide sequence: TGTGCCTGGAGTAAGGACAGGGACACTGAAGCTTTCTTT.